This record looks at one T cell receptor beta chain sequence and its context. Its antigen is unknown. No qualities accompany the bases; no much larger clone lies one base away. The CDR3 starts with the cysteine, ends with the phenylalanine, and has 16 residues. Only CDR3 DNA remains: 48 bases, in frame from the first base. Reading the germline V gene gives CDR1 SGHAT and CDR2 FQNNGV. Trimming takes 1 base from V and 0 bases from J, and the germline ends sit 7 bases apart. TCRbeta CDR3 regions were amplified from genomic DNA by means of the immunoSEQ Assay, a bias-controlled multiplex PCR. Per the source publication's procedure: The number of nucleated cells in each sample was estimated by amplification of reference gene primers within the assay. To quantify the absolute abundance of each unique TCRbeta CDR3 rearrangement, sequence reads were collapsed and filtered. Productive Simpson clonality was computed per sample as the square root of Simpson's diversity index over productive rearrangements. TCRdb took over this immuneACCESS table, retaining in-frame rearrangements with V and J assigned. Such tables are incomplete; in checked studies, under half of the missing clones stem from an unresolved V gene, and the remainder is unexplained. That table is the source of V, J and clone size, and D and trimming were worked out from the DNA. This sample has 68,000 or so clones in its table, and just over 85% of those were observed once. Clones ranked in the top ten supply about 4% of the sample.

The sample is drawn from a study of blood T cell repertoires in COVID-19 (dated by TCRdb to the early 2020s). Study-wide context: Collaborator samples came from the United States, Italy and Spain and covered acute and convalescent phases of COVID-19. The repertoires were made available in a free public database intended to serve as a resource for research on the immune response to SARS-CoV-2. Samples came from the ongoing ImmuneRACE study (first 160 participants) plus 1,254 subjects from 6 global collaborators. Where HLA class I and class II types were available, the types were taken from metadata supplied by the sample provider, not from assay-based typing. Subjects who had been exposed to COVID-19, were actively infected with it, or had recovered from it provided the deeply sampled blood TCRbeta repertoires that made up the dataset. The prospective study material was composed of cDNA or gDNA derived from T cells, B-cell-depleted T cells, or PBMCs. The sample metadata nearly always contained a de-identified subject ID, COVID-19 status, age in years and sex. Paper-wide results and their limitations: How much clinical and demographic metadata was included differed by source and by participant, and the metadata was provided uncurated.

Collaborating institutions collected whole blood in K2EDTA tubes following their own protocols. For TCRbeta analysis, collaborators shipped samples in one of three forms: frozen whole blood, isolated PBMCs, or DNA extracted from either of those sample types. In this chain, TRBV11-2 is recombined with TRBJ2-6; the best D guess is TRBD2, with 6 bases matching. The sample taken for sequencing was peripheral blood. This TCR was recovered from a man between 50 and 59 years old with acute or convalescent COVID-19. CDR3 reads: CASSLAGSSGANVLTF. The sequenced DNA is TGTGCCAGCAGCTTAGCCGGGAGCTCTGGGGCCAACGTCCTGACTTTC. The variable domain in full, with residues beyond the CDR3 obtained from the reference TRBV11-2 and TRBJ2-6 genes, is EAGVAQSPRYKIIEKRQSVAFWCNPISGHATLYWYQQILGQGPKLLIQFQNNGVVDDSQLPKDRFSAERLKGVDSTLKIQPAKLEDSAVYLCASSLAGSSGANVLTFGAGSRLTVL.